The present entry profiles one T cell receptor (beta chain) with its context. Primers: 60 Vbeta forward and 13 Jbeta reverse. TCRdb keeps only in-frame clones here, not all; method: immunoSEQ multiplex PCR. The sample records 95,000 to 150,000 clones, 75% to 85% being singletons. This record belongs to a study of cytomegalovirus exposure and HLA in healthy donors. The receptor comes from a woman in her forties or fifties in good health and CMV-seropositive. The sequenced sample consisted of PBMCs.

CDR3 protein: CASSQGGARNEQYF. DNA for the CDR3: TGTGCCAGCAGCCAAGGAGGGGCGAGGAACGAGCAGTACTTC. The chain uses TRBV5-4 and TRBJ2-7, with a tentative D call TRBD2 (6 bases). Germline CDR1 is SGHNT and CDR2 is YYREEE (reference sequence). This CDR3 spans 14 amino acids. V was clipped by 4 bases and J by 5 bases, with 16 bases between them. Drawing the rest from reference TRBV5-4 and TRBJ2-7, the complete variable domain is ETGVTQSPTHLIKTRGQQVTLRCSSQSGHNTVSWYQQALGQGPQFIFQYYREEENGRGNFPPRFSGLQFPNYSSELNVNALELDDSALYLCASSQGGARNEQYFGPGTRLTVT.